Many counts were recorded for the clone carrying this T cell receptor (beta chain). Germline V CDR1 and CDR2: SGHTA, FQGNSA. There are 12 residues in the CDR3. V lost 5 bases to trimming and J lost 5 bases, with 10 bases between them. This entry belongs to a study of CD8+CD57+ T cells in acquired aplastic anemia. Genomic DNA templated the TCR beta VDJ and CDR3 profiling. TCRdb called the reads again in MiXCR, with one record for every CDR3 protein. The sample consists of approximately 130,000 distinct CDR3 sequences, less than 50% of them appearing once. Patients chosen for sequencing had CD8+CD57+ cells that had expanded, as shown by flow cytometry.

The TCR comes from a human donor with aplastic anemia. Specimen: sorted CD4+, CD8+, or CD8+CD57+ T cells (not recorded which) from PBMCs. The chain couples TRBV7-2 to TRBJ2-7; the D is unclear. In DNA form, the CDR3 reads TGTGCCAGCAGCAAGACTCATAACGAGCAGTACTTC. Its protein product is CASSKTHNEQYF.